This TCR beta chain was sequenced during a study of PD-1 blockade in classical Hodgkin lymphoma. The sample's time point: cycle 4 day 1 (C4D1), after more than five weeks of nivolumab. There was relapse after autologous stem cell transplantation in every patient, and there was variation in brentuximab vedotin exposure. V lost 5 bases and J lost 0; bases outside the gene matches: 5. Germline V gene lookup returns CDR1 SGHVS and CDR2 FQNEAQ. The CDR3 contains 16 residues. Clones were sequenced by immunoSEQ multiplex PCR, and TCRdb holds only the in-frame ones, with some missing. The sample holds about 64,000 clones; more than 90% are singletons and the top ten take approximately 8%.

The input for sequencing was peripheral blood mononuclear cells (PBMCs), taken before the fourth cycle of nivolumab. The chain has TRBV7-8 and TRBJ2-3; TRBD2 matches at 10 bases. The receptor's source is a human donor with classical Hodgkin lymphoma. Here the CDR3 reads CASSPWGLASTDTQYF. Here the CDR3 DNA reads TGTGCCAGCAGCCCATGGGGACTAGCGAGCACAGATACGCAGTATTTT.